Detailed here is one TCR beta chain. No antigen is known for it. As it was prepared, the TCRbeta library received unique molecular identifiers. TCRdb re-derived calls from the PCR reads in MiXCR, one entry per CDR3 protein. The sample contains fewer than 750,000 distinct CDR3 sequences, 27% of which appear only once. The sample comes from a study of T-cell reconstitution after alpha-beta-depleted transplantation in children. General study points: Several hundred expanded graft clones reportedly gave rise to the alpha-beta T cells present about two months after transplant. The authors attributed T-cell counts and diversity one year after transplant mostly to newly produced T cells. Where some patients showed high TCRbeta diversity at day 60, it came from recipient T cells and thymic progenitors that had survived.

The CDR3 totals 12 residues. Germline V lookup: CDR1 DFQATT, CDR2 SNEGSKA (reference sequence). Germline trimming cut 5 bases from V and 5 bases from J; bases unmatched to any gene: 5. The sequencing here drew on PBMCs, taken before TCRalphabeta/CD19-depleted stem cell transplant. This clonotype was obtained from a boy under three years old with Wiskott-Aldrich syndrome, due to receive a stem cell transplant. The chain is built from TRBV20-1 and TRBJ2-5; TRBD1 aligns across 7 bases. In DNA form, the CDR3 reads TGCAGTGCTCCGGCACAGGGGGAGACCCAGTACTTC. It yields the protein CSAPAQGETQYF.